The next 27 T cell receptor beta chains were all read from a single sample in a study of beta chain features in type 1 diabetes. The study reverse transcribed the entire isolated RNA, so it sequenced expressed TCRB transcripts. TCRdb keeps only in-frame clones here, not all; method: immunoSEQ multiplex PCR. The sample lists 350,000 to 450,000 clones; approximately 15% were seen once. The sequencing input was naive CD4+ T cells from blood. These receptor sequences come from a man younger than 40 in good health.

The chain employs TRBV7-9 and TRBJ2-6; D is uncertain. V lost 3 bases to trimming and J lost 4 bases, with 7 bases between them. This CDR3 comprises 14 residues. From germline, CDR1 is SEHNR and CDR2 FQNEAQ (reference sequence). The CDR3 DNA reads as TGTGCCAGCAGCTTCTTCACCGGGGCCAACGTCCTGACTTTC. Protein product: CASSFFTGANVLTF.

This clone was counted between two and nine times. This chain joins TRBV7-2 and TRBJ2-4; the D call may be TRBD1 or TRBD2 (6 bases each). The CDR3 consists of 17 residues. The germline gives CDR1 SGHTA, CDR2 FQGNSA. V lost 5 bases and J 0 bases, leaving 17 bases between the germline ends. Written as DNA, the CDR3 is TGTGCCAGCAGCCGCCCCGTAGGGGGGCTAGCCAAAAACATTCAGTACTTC. Translating it yields CASSRPVGGLAKNIQYF.

This clone was observed a few times. J is TRBJ2-2 and V is TRBV7-9, with D possibly matching TRBD2 (6 bases). V was pared by 2 bases and J by 4 bases, with 11 bases between. Germline V gene lookup returns CDR1 SEHNR and CDR2 FQNEAQ (reference sequence). The CDR3 runs to 15 residues. This CDR3 is CASSLRRVGTGELFF. The CDR3 DNA follows: TGTGCCAGCAGCTTAAGGAGGGTTGGCACCGGGGAGCTGTTTTTT.

This chain links TRBV5-1 with TRBJ2-7, with D maybe TRBD2 (7 bases). CDR3 length: 15 amino acids. The germline V gene has CDR1 SGHRS and CDR2 YFSETQ. V was cut by 2 bases and J by 5 bases, with 17 bases left in between. CDR3 coding DNA: TGCGCCAGCAGCTTCGCGGGGGCCACACTGGACGAGCAGTACTTC. Amino acid sequence: CASSFAGATLDEQYF.

This clone was recorded a few times. This sample also contains other DNA sequences that code for the same CDR3. The chain links TRBV2 to TRBJ2-1; D not certain. The length of the CDR3 is 11 residues. In germline, CDR1 is SNHLY, CDR2 FYNNEI. V dropped 4 bases and J dropped 4 bases, with 2 bases sitting between them. The CDR3 here is CASSAYNEQFF. CDR3 nucleotides: TGTGCCAGCAGTGCTTACAATGAGCAGTTCTTC.

The chain combines TRBV29-1 with TRBJ1-4; D may be TRBD1 (5 bases). Per the germline V gene, CDR1 is SQVTM and CDR2 is ANQGSEA. The V gene lost 4 bases and the J gene lost 2 bases, with 14 bases spanning the gap. The CDR3 totals 15 residues. The DNA for the CDR3 is TGCAGCGTTGGGGGCGCGCCGGAGACTAATGAAAAACTGTTTTTT. The encoded protein is CSVGGAPETNEKLFF.

The chain combines TRBV9 with TRBJ2-1; 12 bases line up with TRBD2. This CDR3 spans 16 amino acids. Germline V lookup: CDR1 SGDLS, CDR2 YYNGEE. V shed 4 bases and J 6 bases; nucleotides not matched to a gene: 8. The CDR3 loop is CASSPGTSGLINEQFF. The CDR3 nucleotides read TGTGCCAGCAGCCCGGGGACTAGCGGGCTTATCAATGAGCAGTTCTTC. The whole variable domain, remainder taken from reference TRBV9 and TRBJ2-1, is DSGVTQTPKHLITATGQRVTLRCSPRSGDLSVYWYQQSLDQGLQFLIQYYNGEERAKGNILERFSAQQFPDLHSELNLSSLELGDSALYFCASSPGTSGLINEQFFGPGTRLTVL.

The genes are TRBV2 and TRBJ1-6; 11 bases match TRBD1. The CDR3 runs 15 residues. CDR1 is SNHLY and CDR2 is FYNNEI in the germline V gene. Trimming at V came to 6 bases and at J to 5 bases, leaving 3 bases not matched to a gene. The CDR3 sequence is CASSGQGADNSPLHF. Here the CDR3 DNA reads TGTGCCAGCAGCGGACAGGGGGCGGATAATTCACCCCTCCACTTT.

This chain links TRBV19 with TRBJ2-1, with 11 bases identical to TRBD1. Germline CDR1 and CDR2: LNHDA and SQIVND (reference sequence). This CDR3 is built from 15 residues. J gave up 9 bases and V 6 bases, and 10 bases lay outside the gene matches. CDR3 nucleotides: TGTGCCAGTAGGGAACGGACAGGGGGCCTGAGTGAGCAGTTCTTC. Its protein product is CASRERTGGLSEQFF. The full variable domain, with the rest looked up from reference TRBV19 and TRBJ2-1, is DGGITQSPKYLFRKEGQNVTLSCEQNLNHDAMYWYRQDPGQGLRLIYYSQIVNDFQKGDIAEGYSVSREKKESFPLTVTSAQKNPTAFYLCASRERTGGLSEQFFGPGTRLTVL.

In this sample, this clone turned up a few times. The chain is built from TRBV5-1 and TRBJ2-7, with TRBD1 identical over 8 bases. CDR3 length: 14 residues. J gave up 7 bases and V 6 bases, and 12 bases lay outside the gene matches. Germline CDR1 SGHRS, CDR2 YFSETQ. CDR3 region: CASTLGTGPGEQYV. CDR3 DNA: TGCGCCAGCACCCTCGGGACAGGTCCGGGTGAGCAGTACGTC.

This clone was observed a handful of times. The gene calls are TRBV5-1 and TRBJ2-2, with D unresolved. Deletions cut 0 bases from V and 8 bases from J, with 14 bases between. CDR1 and CDR2 from the germline V gene are SGHRS and YFSETQ. The CDR3 contains 15 residues. CDR3 bases: TGCGCCAGCAGCTTGGTGACCCCGTCTTCGGGGGAGCTGTTTTTT. Protein product: CASSLVTPSSGELFF. Full variable domain (missing parts from reference TRBV5-1 and TRBJ2-2): KAGVTQTPRYLIKTRGQQVTLSCSPISGHRSVSWYQQTPGQGLQFLFEYFSETQRNKGNFPGRFSGRQFSNSRSEMNVSTLELGDSALYLCASSLVTPSSGELFFGEGSRLTVL.

This sequence joins TRBV7-9 and TRBJ1-3; D might be TRBD1 (5 bases). Germline-derived CDR1 and CDR2 are SEHNR and FQNEAQ (reference sequence). The V gene lost 7 bases and the J gene lost 0 bases, with 10 bases spanning the gap. The CDR3 is 14 amino acids. CDR3 nucleotides: TGTGCCAGCACCTGGGGGTTCTCTGGAAACACCATATATTTT. It translates to CASTWGFSGNTIYF.

CDR3 bases: TGTGCCACCAGCAGAGAACTAGCGGGAGGAGGTACGCAGTATTTT. Translating gives CATSRELAGGGTQYF. The rearrangement links TRBV15 to TRBJ2-3; 12 bases are a match to TRBD2. This CDR3 contains 15 residues. With 0 bases clipped from V and 8 bases from J, the junction kept 3 bases outside the gene matches. Germline V lookup: CDR1 LNHNV, CDR2 YYDKDF (reference sequence).

This clone was detected only a few times. The genes are TRBV21-1 and TRBJ1-1; the table's D call TRBD1 went unverified against the DNA. TRBV21-1 is designated a pseudogene. The CDR3 runs to 15 residues. Here the CDR3 reads CASSEDIVQNTEAFF. The CDR3 DNA reads as TGTGCCAGCAGCGAGGACATCGTGCAGAACACTGAAGCTTTCTTT.

The table lists this clone with a few counts. Other nucleotide sequences in the sample specify the same CDR3. The genes are TRBV5-1 and TRBJ1-1; 7 bases map to TRBD1. Germline CDR1 and CDR2: SGHRS and YFSETQ. The CDR3 extends over 12 amino acids. V shed 5 bases and J 5 bases; nucleotides not matched to a gene: 3. The CDR3 DNA follows: TGCGCCAGCAGTTCACAGGGGACTGAAGCTTTCTTT. As protein: CASSSQGTEAFF.

V gene TRBV7-2 combines with J gene TRBJ2-3; D remains unclear. Trimming cost V 5 bases and J 0 bases, with 12 bases left between them. The CDR3 is 15 residues long. Germline CDR1 reads SGHTA; CDR2 reads FQGNSA. The CDR3 reads CASSLTVASTDTQYF. CDR3 coding DNA: TGTGCCAGCAGCCTAACGGTTGCTAGCACAGATACGCAGTATTTT.

In this sample, this clone turned up a few times. The genes are TRBV11-2 and TRBJ2-3; TRBD2 matches 11 bases. The CDR3 is made up of 19 amino acids. Losses at the gene ends were 0 bases for V and 1 base for J; bases not matched to a gene: 9. CDR1 is SGHAT, CDR2 FQNNGV, per germline. The CDR3, as DNA: TGTGCCAGCAGCTTAGAAGGGCTAGCGGGAGGACGGGGCACAGATACGCAGTATTTT. Its protein is CASSLEGLAGGRGTDTQYF.

The sample holds a few counts of this clone. Other DNA sequences from this sample encode an identical CDR3 as well. V is TRBV7-2 and J is TRBJ1-2, with D uncertain. Trimming stripped 1 base from V and 8 bases from J, with 5 bases between. The CDR3 extends over 11 amino acids. Germline lookup yields CDR1 SGHTA and CDR2 FQGNSA. CDR3 nucleotide sequence: TGTGCCAGCAGCTTAGAGGAAGGCTACACCTTC. This sequence encodes CASSLEEGYTF.

Here the CDR3 reads CASSDGPPRYSTDTQYF. Here the CDR3 DNA reads TGTGCCAGCAGTGATGGCCCCCCGAGGTACAGCACAGATACGCAGTATTTT. The chain employs TRBV6-1 and TRBJ2-3; D uncertain. Looked up from germline, CDR1 is MNHNS and CDR2 is SASEGT. The CDR3 consists of 17 residues. Trimming removed 3 bases from V and 0 bases from J, with 16 bases in between.

The V gene is TRBV7-6, the J gene TRBJ2-1, with 14 bases lining up with TRBD2. V lost 3 bases and J lost 0; bases outside the gene matches: 1. The germline V gene has CDR1 SGHVS and CDR2 FNYEAQ. The CDR3 length is 17 residues. The CDR3 spells CASSLTSGRGSYNEQFF. In DNA, the CDR3 is TGTGCCAGCAGCTTGACTAGCGGGAGGGGCTCCTACAATGAGCAGTTCTTC.

This clone has a handful of counts. This chain links TRBV7-2 with TRBJ2-3; TRBD2 is a possible D gene (5 bases). The germline V gene encodes CDR1 SGHTA and CDR2 FQGNSA. CDR3 size: 12 residues. V lost 6 bases to trimming and J lost 3 bases, with 7 bases between them. The CDR3 loop reads CASRGVTDTQYF. In DNA form, the CDR3 reads TGTGCCAGCAGGGGAGTGACAGATACGCAGTATTTT.

J is TRBJ2-3 and V is TRBV7-9; a weak D match, TRBD1 (6 bases). The CDR3 covers 15 residues. Per the germline V gene, CDR1 is SEHNR and CDR2 is FQNEAQ (reference sequence). V shed 5 bases and J shed 0 bases, with 12 bases lying between them. CDR3 bases: TGTGCCAGCAGCCAGAGGACAGTTAGCACAGATACGCAGTATTTT. It specifies CASSQRTVSTDTQYF.

V usage is TRBV6-5 and J usage is TRBJ1-1; D remains ambiguous. The germline V gene has CDR1 MNHEY and CDR2 SVGAGI. V was shortened by 6 bases and J by 4 bases, with 15 bases between the two germline ends. The CDR3 consists of 14 residues. This chain's CDR3 is CASRPEIRGTEAFF. The CDR3 DNA reads TGTGCCAGCAGGCCAGAAATTCGAGGCACTGAAGCTTTCTTT.

The gene calls are TRBV9 and TRBJ2-5, with D hard to call. Trimming cost V 1 base and J 4 bases, with 8 bases left between them. The CDR3 sequence is 13 residues long. The germline V gene has CDR1 SGDLS and CDR2 YYNGEE. The CDR3 DNA follows: TGTGCCAGCAGCGTAATGGGTTTAGAGACCCAGTACTTC. Residues: CASSVMGLETQYF.

This clone was seen only a few times. The V call is TRBV15, the J call TRBJ2-1; D is unclear. The CDR3 has 17 amino acids. The V end was cut by 4 bases, the J end by 0 bases, with 16 bases between. Germline V gene data show CDR1 as LNHNV and CDR2 as YYDKDF (reference sequence). CDR3 sequence: CATSNYPGGSSYNEQFF. Written as DNA, the CDR3 is TGTGCCACCAGCAACTATCCCGGCGGTAGCTCCTACAATGAGCAGTTCTTC.

This clone has more than one count but fewer than ten. Other nucleotide sequences in the sample specify the same CDR3. The V call is TRBV18, the J call TRBJ1-2; maybe TRBD1 (6 bases). Per the germline V gene, CDR1 is KGHSH and CDR2 is LQKENI. The V end lost 3 bases, the J end lost 3 bases, and 8 bases lay between the germline ends. The CDR3 runs 13 residues. CDR3 nucleotide sequence: TGTGCCAGCTCACCGGCAGGGGACTATGGCTACACCTTC. Protein product: CASSPAGDYGYTF.

The genes are TRBV7-3 and TRBJ2-5, with TRBD2 as a possible D gene (6 bases). Germline CDR1 reads SGHTA; CDR2 reads FQGTGA. V was cut by 2 bases and J by 4 bases, with 8 bases left in between. The CDR3 is 13 residues long. The CDR3 region is CASSLRGTETQYF. CDR3 sequence (DNA): TGTGCCAGCAGCTTACGCGGGACAGAGACCCAGTACTTC.